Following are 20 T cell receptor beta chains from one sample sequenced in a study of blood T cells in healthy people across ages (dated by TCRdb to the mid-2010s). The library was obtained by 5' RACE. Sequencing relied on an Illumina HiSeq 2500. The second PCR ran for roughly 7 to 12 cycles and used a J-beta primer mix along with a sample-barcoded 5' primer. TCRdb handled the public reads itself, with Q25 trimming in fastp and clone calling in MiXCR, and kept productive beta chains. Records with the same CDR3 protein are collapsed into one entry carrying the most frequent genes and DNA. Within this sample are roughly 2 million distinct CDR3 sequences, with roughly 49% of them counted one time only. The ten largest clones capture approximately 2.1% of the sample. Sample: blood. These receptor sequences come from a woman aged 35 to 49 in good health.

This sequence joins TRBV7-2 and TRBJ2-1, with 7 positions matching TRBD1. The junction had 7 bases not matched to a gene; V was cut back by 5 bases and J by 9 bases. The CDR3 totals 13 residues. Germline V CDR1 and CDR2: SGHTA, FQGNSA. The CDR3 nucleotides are TGTGCCAGCAGCGAACGACAGGGCGGTGAGCAGTTCTTC. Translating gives CASSERQGGEQFF. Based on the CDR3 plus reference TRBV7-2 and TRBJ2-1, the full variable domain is GAGVSQSPSNKVTEKGKDVELRCDPISGHTALYWYRQSLGQGLEFLIYFQGNSAPDKSGLPSDRFSAERTGGSVSTLTIQRTQQEDSAVYLCASSERQGGEQFFGPGTRLTVL.

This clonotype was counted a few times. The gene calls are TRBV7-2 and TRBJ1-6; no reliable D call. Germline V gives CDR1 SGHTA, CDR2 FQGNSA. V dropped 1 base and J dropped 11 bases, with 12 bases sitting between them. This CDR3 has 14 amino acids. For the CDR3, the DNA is TGTGCCAGCAGCTTAGACCCGGAGGGAACACCCCTCCACTTT. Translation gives CASSLDPEGTPLHF. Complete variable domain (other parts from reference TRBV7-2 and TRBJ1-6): GAGVSQSPSNKVTEKGKDVELRCDPISGHTALYWYRQSLGQGLEFLIYFQGNSAPDKSGLPSDRFSAERTGGSVSTLTIQRTQQEDSAVYLCASSLDPEGTPLHFGNGTRLTVT.

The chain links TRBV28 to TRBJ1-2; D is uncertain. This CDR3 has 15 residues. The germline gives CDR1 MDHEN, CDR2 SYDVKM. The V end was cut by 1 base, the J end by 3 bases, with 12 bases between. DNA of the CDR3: TGTGCCAGCAGTTTATCTCAAGACTCGGACTATGGCTACACCTTC. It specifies CASSLSQDSDYGYTF.

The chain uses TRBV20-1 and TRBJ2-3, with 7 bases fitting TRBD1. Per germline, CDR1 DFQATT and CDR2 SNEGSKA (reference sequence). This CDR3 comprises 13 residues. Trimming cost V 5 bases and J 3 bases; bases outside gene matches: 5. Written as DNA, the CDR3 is TGCAGTGCTTTAATACAGGGGACAGATACGCAGTATTTT. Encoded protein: CSALIQGTDTQYF.

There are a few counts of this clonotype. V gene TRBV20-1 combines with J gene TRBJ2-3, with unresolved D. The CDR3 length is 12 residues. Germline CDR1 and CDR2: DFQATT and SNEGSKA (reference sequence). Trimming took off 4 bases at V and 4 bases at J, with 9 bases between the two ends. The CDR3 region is CSAIYVADTQYF. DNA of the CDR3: TGCAGTGCTATTTACGTGGCAGATACGCAGTATTTT.

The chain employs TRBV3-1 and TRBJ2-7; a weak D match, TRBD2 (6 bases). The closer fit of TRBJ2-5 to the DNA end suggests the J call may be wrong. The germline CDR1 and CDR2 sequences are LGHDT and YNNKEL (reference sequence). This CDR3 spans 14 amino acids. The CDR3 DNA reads TGTGCCAGCAGCCAATCGAGACGGGGGGAGACCCAGTACTTC. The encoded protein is CASSQSRRGETQYF.

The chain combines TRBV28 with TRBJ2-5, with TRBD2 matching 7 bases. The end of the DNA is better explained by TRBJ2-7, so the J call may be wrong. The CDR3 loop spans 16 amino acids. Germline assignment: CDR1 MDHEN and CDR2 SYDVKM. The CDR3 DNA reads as TGTGCCAGCAGTCCCCCACGATCGGGGGGATCCGACGAGCAGTACTTC. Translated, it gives CASSPPRSGGSDEQYF.

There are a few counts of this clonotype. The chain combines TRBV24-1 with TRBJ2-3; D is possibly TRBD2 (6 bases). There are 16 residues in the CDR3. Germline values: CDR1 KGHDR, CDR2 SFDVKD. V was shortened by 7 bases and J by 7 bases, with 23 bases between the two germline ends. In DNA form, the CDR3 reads TGTGCCACCAGACCCGGAGGGGATGACATAGGGTATACGCAGTATTTT. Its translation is CATRPGGDDIGYTQYF.

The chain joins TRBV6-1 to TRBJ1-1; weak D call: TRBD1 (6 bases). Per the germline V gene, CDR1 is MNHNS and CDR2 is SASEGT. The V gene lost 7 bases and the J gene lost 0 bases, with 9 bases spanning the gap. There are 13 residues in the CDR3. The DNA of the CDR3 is TGTGCCAGCAATCAGGGGCTGAACACTGAAGCTTTCTTT. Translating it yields CASNQGLNTEAFF.

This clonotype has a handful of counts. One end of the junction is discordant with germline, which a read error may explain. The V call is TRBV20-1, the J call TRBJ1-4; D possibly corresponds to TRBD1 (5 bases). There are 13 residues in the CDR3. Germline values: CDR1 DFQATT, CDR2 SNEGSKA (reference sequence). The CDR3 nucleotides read TGCAGTGCCAGAGGGGAGGTTCGGGAAAAACTGTTTTTT. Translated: CSARGEVREKLFF.

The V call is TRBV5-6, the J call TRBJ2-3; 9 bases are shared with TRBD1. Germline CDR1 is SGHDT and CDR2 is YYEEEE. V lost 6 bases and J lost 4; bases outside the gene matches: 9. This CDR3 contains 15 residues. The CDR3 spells CASTLGTGWADTQYF. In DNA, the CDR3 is TGTGCCAGCACCCTGGGGACAGGGTGGGCAGATACGCAGTATTTT.

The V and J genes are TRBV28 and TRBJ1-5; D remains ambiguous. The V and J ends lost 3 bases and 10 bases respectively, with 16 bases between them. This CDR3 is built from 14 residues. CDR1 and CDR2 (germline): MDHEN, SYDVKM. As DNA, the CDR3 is TGTGCCAGCAGTTTTACCCGCCTGATACAACCCCAGCATTTT. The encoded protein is CASSFTRLIQPQHF.

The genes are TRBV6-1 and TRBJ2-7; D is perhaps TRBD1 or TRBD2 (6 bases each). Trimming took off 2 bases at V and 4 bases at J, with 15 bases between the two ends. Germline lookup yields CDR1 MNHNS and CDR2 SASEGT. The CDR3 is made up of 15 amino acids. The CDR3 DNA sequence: TGTGCCAGCAGTGAAATGGGGGGCTATGTATACGAGCAGTACTTC. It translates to CASSEMGGYVYEQYF.

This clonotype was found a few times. For the CDR3, the DNA is TGCGCCAGCAGCCAAGAGGACCGGGGGAGCACAGATACGCAGTATTTT. It is translated as CASSQEDRGSTDTQYF. V and J are TRBV4-3 and TRBJ2-3, with a possible D match to TRBD2 (6 bases). V was clipped by 0 bases and J by 0 bases, with 10 bases between them. Germline loops: CDR1 LGHNA, CDR2 YSLEER. CDR3 length: 16 amino acids.

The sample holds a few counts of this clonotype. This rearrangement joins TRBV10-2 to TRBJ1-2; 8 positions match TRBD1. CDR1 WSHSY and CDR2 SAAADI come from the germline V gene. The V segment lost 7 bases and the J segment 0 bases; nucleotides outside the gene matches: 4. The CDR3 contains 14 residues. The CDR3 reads CASIQGVTNYGYTF. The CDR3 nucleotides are TGCGCCAGCATACAGGGGGTGACTAACTATGGCTACACCTTC.

The CDR3 protein is CASRSQGDTEAFF. The CDR3 DNA reads TGTGCCAGCAGATCCCAGGGGGACACTGAAGCTTTCTTT. This sequence joins TRBV6-2 or TRBV6-3 and TRBJ1-1, with TRBD1 matching over 7 bases. There are 13 residues in the CDR3. V lost 6 bases and J lost 3; bases outside the gene matches: 4. Germline values: CDR1 MNHEY, CDR2 SVGEGT.

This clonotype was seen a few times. CDR3: CSARKRGETQYF. Written as DNA, the CDR3 is TGCAGTGCCCGAAAGCGAGGAGAGACCCAGTACTTC. This chain connects TRBV20-1 to TRBJ2-7; D remains unclear. Matching the DNA end better, TRBJ2-5 makes the J call doubtful. This CDR3 has 12 residues. Germline assignment: CDR1 DFQATT and CDR2 SNEGSKA (reference sequence).

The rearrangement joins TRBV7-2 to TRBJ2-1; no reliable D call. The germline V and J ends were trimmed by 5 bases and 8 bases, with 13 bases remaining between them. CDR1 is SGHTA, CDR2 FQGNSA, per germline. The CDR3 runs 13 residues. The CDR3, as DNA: TGTGCCAGCAGCGTGGTGCGAGCCGATGAGCAGTTCTTC. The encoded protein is CASSVVRADEQFF.

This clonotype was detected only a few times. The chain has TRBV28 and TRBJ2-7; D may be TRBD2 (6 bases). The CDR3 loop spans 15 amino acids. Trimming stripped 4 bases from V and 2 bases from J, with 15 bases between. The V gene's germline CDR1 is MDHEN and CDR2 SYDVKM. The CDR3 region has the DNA TGTGCCAGCAGTTCCTCGGGACTTTCAACCTACGAGCAGTACTTC. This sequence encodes CASSSSGLSTYEQYF.

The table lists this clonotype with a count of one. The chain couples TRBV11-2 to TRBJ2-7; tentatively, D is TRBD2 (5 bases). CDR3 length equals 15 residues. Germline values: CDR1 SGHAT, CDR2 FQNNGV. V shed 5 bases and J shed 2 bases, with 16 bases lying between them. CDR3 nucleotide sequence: TGTGCCAGCAGCCGGGAAACGGGGTTTACCTACGAGCAGTACTTC. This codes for CASSRETGFTYEQYF.